This T cell receptor (beta chain) is drawn from a study of blood T cell repertoires in COVID-19. For the study at large: Acute and convalescent COVID-19 samples came from the United States, Italy and Spain. PBMCs, B-cell-depleted T cells, or T cells were the source of the cDNA or gDNA that made up the material.

Original processing methods: Amplification with reference gene primers provided the estimates of nucleated cell counts. The protocol was immunoSEQ multiplex PCR, while the TCRdb copy is restricted to in-frame clones and leaves out a portion. The D gene and trimming were derived from the DNA, and the V and J assignments and clone size from that table. Of hundreds of thousands of clones in the sample, approximately 86% were seen once. The germline CDR1 and CDR2 sequences are SGHTA and FQGTGA. The trim removed 5 bases at V and 4 bases at J, leaving 3 bases unmatched. This CDR3 has 15 residues. The gene calls are TRBV7-3 and TRBJ2-1; 12 bases are shared with TRBD2. Sequenced material: peripheral blood. This clonotype was obtained from a human donor in a cohort sampled during active COVID-19. CDR3 DNA sequence: TGTGCCAGCAGCCCGACTAGCGGGGGATACAATGAGCAGTTCTTC. As protein: CASSPTSGGYNEQFF.